This record covers a single TCR beta chain. Its antigen is undetermined. The V segment lost 1 base and the J segment 4 bases; nucleotides outside the gene matches: 7. The CDR3 runs 16 residues. From germline, CDR1 is LNHDA and CDR2 SQIVND (reference sequence). Researchers ran the PCR with 60 Vbeta and 13 Jbeta primers. Per the study methods: In a later analysis, 75 million to 85 million unique TCR beta chains included roughly 11 million shared by two or more donors. Clones were read by immunoSEQ multiplex PCR, and TCRdb kept only the in-frame ones, dropping some. V, J and clone size derive from that table, while D and trimming were established from the DNA sequence. In the table there are 150,000 to 200,000 clones, approximately 85% of which are singletons. The source of the sample is a study of cytomegalovirus exposure and HLA in healthy donors. Findings and caveats of the study: Later work found that TCR association rates differed between HLA loci; DRB1 had the most and HLA-C the fewest. Of the V segments, some could not be distinguished, including TRBV6-2 and TRBV6-3, and were excluded.

The chain combines TRBV19 with TRBJ1-2; 9 bases align to TRBD1. The source is a man between 18 and 29 years old in good health and CMV-seronegative. The sequencing input was PBMCs. CDR3 coding DNA: TGTGCCAGTAGTATAGTACAGGGGGCGAAAGGCTATGGCTACACCTTC. Translating it yields CASSIVQGAKGYGYTF.